This T cell receptor (beta chain) stems from a study of regulatory T cells in long-lasting Graves disease. Study-level points and caveats: Accuracy may have been reduced by the small sample size. The study found TRBV28, TRBJ1-2 and TRBJ2-5 favored in persistent disease.

Germline-derived CDR1 and CDR2 are MDHEN and SYDVKM. The CDR3 totals 16 residues. The V and J ends lost 2 bases and 6 bases, in that order; junction bases with no gene match: 9. iRepertoire HTBI primers and Arm-PCR of CDR3 regions built TCR beta libraries. TCRdb analysed the multiplex PCR reads with MiXCR anew, one entry per CDR3 protein. The repertoire includes more than 350,000 distinct CDR3 sequences, 14% to 15% of them detected once, and 16% sits in the top ten. The time point: newly diagnosed GD, antithyroid drugs for less than 3 months. PBMC RNA served as the TCR library source. Notes on this clonotype: Its specificity is not known.

The sample was also reused in another study, on T cells in Graves' hyperthyroidism and ophthalmopathy. That study adds: Absent ophthalmopathy progression within 18 months defined stable Graves' hyperthyroidism.

This sample comprised peripheral blood mononuclear cells (PBMCs), obtained at new diagnosis, from a patient treated with antithyroid drugs. The chain has TRBV28 and TRBJ2-1; TRBD2 matches 8 bases. The sequence came from a woman aged 25-40 years with Graves disease. CDR3 in amino acids: CASSLGGTSNRNEQFF. CDR3 in DNA: TGTGCCAGCAGTTTAGGCGGGACTAGTAATCGCAATGAGCAGTTCTTC. The complete variable domain, with remaining parts taken from reference TRBV28 and TRBJ2-1, reads DVKVTQSSRYLVKRTGEKVFLECVQDMDHENMFWYRQDPGLGLRLIYFSYDVKMKEKGDIPEGYSVSREKKERFSLILESASTNQTSMYLCASSLGGTSNRNEQFFGPGTRLTVL.